The sequence of this TCR beta chain was determined in a study of shared clonotypes between healthy human individuals. Trimming pared 3 bases from V and 4 bases from J, leaving 7 bases between. Germline V gene data show CDR1 as SGHDT and CDR2 as YYEEEE. This CDR3 contains 12 residues. Notes on this clone: Additional DNA sequences in this sample encode the identical CDR3.

Genomic DNA of every subset was divided equally among multiple immunoSEQ plates. Assay: immunoSEQ multiplex PCR; the TCRdb copy retains only in-frame clones and omits some. Of roughly 1,800,000 clones detected, just under 95% appear once; the ten largest clones hold approximately 1.2%. Positive CCR7 selection of CD45RO-negative cells yielded the naive CD8 cells, and terminally differentiated effector memory CD45RA+ cells were excluded. The sequence was obtained from a young man in good health. Material: naive CD8+ T cells sorted from blood. The genes are TRBV5-6 and TRBJ1-1, with D tentatively TRBD1 (5 bases). CDR3 sequence: CASSSGGTEAFF. The CDR3 nucleotides read TGTGCCAGCAGCTCGGGGGGCACTGAAGCTTTCTTT. The variable domain in full, completed from reference TRBV5-6 and TRBJ1-1, reads DAGVTQSPTHLIKTRGQQVTLRCSPKSGHDTVSWYQQALGQGPQFIFQYYEEEERQRGNFPDRFSGHQFPNYSSELNVNALLLGDSALYLCASSSGGTEAFFGQGTRLTVV.